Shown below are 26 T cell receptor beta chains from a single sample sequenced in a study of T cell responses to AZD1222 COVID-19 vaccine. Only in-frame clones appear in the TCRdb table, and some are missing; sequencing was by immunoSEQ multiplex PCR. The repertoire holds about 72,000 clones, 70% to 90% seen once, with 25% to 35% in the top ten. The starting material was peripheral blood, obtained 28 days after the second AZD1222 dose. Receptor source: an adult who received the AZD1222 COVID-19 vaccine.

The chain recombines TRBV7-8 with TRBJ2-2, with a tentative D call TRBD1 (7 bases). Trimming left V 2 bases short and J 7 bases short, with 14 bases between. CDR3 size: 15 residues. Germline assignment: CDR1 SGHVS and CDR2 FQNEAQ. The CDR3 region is CASSLRQGGFGELFF. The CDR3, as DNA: TGTGCCAGCAGCTTAAGACAGGGAGGTTTCGGGGAGCTGTTTTTT.

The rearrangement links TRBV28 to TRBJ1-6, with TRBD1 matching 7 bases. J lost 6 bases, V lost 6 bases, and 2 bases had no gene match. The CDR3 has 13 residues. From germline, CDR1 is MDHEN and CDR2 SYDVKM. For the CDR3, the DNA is TGTGCCAGCAGGGGACAGACTAATTCACCCCTCCACTTT. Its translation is CASRGQTNSPLHF.

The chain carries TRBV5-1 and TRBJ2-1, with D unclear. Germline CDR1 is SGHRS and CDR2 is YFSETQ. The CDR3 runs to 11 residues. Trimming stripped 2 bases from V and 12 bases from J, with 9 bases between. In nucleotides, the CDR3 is TGCGCCAGCAGCTTTGAGGACGGGCAGTTCTTC. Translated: CASSFEDGQFF. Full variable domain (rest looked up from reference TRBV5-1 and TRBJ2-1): KAGVTQTPRYLIKTRGQQVTLSCSPISGHRSVSWYQQTPGQGLQFLFEYFSETQRNKGNFPGRFSGRQFSNSRSEMNVSTLELGDSALYLCASSFEDGQFFGPGTRLTVL.

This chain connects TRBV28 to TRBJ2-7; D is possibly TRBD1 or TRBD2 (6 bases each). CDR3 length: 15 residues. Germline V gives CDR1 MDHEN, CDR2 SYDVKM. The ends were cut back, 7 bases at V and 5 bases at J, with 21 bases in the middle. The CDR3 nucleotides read TGTGCCAGCATTACCTCCGGGGGCTGGGCTCACGAGCAGTACTTC. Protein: CASITSGGWAHEQYF.

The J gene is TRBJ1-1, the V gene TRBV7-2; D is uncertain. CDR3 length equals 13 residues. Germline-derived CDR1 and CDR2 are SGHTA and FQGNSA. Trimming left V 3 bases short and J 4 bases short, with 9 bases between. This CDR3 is CASSFLVSTEAFF. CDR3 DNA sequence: TGTGCCAGCAGCTTTCTTGTGAGCACTGAAGCTTTCTTT. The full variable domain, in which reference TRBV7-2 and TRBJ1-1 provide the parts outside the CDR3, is GAGVSQSPSNKVTEKGKDVELRCDPISGHTALYWYRQSLGQGLEFLIYFQGNSAPDKSGLPSDRFSAERTGGSVSTLTIQRTQQEDSAVYLCASSFLVSTEAFFGQGTRLTVV.

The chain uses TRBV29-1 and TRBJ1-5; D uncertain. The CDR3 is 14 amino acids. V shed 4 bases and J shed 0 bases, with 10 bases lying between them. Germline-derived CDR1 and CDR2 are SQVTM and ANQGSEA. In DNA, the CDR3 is TGCAGCGTTGGATCCCAATATAGCAATCAGCCCCAGCATTTT. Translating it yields CSVGSQYSNQPQHF.

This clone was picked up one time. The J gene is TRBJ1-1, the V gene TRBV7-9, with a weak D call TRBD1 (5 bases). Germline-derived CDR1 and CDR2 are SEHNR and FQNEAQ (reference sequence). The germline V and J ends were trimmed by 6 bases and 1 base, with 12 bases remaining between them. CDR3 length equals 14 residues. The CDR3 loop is CASSDSDRNTEAFF. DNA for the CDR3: TGTGCCAGCAGTGACAGCGATAGGAACACTGAAGCTTTCTTT.

CDR3 nucleotides: TGTGCCAGTATCCCCCGGGCGAGCTCCTACAATGAGCAGTTCTTC. Encoded protein: CASIPRASSYNEQFF. The chain uses TRBV19 and TRBJ2-1; unclear D gene. The germline CDR1 and CDR2 sequences are LNHDA and SQIVND (reference sequence). This CDR3 comprises 15 residues. With 7 bases removed from V and 0 bases from J, the gap between germline ends came to 13 bases.

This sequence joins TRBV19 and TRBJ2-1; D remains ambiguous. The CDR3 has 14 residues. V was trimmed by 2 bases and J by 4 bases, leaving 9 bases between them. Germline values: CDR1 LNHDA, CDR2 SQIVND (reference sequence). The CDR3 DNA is TGTGCCAGTAGTATAAGTGGCTGGTACAATGAGCAGTTCTTC. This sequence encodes CASSISGWYNEQFF. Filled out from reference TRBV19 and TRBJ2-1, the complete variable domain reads DGGITQSPKYLFRKEGQNVTLSCEQNLNHDAMYWYRQDPGQGLRLIYYSQIVNDFQKGDIAEGYSVSREKKESFPLTVTSAQKNPTAFYLCASSISGWYNEQFFGPGTRLTVL.

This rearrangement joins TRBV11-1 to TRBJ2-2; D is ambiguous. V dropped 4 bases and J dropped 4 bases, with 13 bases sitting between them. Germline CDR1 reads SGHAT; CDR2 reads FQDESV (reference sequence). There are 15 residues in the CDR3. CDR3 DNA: TGTGCCAGCAGCTCAGATAACATTGCCACCGGGGAGCTGTTTTTT. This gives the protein CASSSDNIATGELFF.

The CDR3 nucleotides read TGTGCCAGTAGCACCATTCTAGGCAGTATGAACACTGAAGCTTTCTTT. This sequence encodes CASSTILGSMNTEAFF. This chain uses TRBV19 with TRBJ1-1, with D unclear. CDR3 length equals 16 residues. The germline V gene has CDR1 LNHDA and CDR2 SQIVND (reference sequence). V was pared by 6 bases and J by 0 bases, with 17 bases between.

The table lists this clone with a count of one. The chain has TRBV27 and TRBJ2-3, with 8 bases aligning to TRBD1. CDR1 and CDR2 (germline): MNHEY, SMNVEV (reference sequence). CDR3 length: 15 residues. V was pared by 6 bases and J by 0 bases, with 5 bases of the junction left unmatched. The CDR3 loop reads CASRFRGRSTDTQYF. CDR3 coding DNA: TGTGCCAGCAGATTCAGGGGGCGTAGCACAGATACGCAGTATTTT.

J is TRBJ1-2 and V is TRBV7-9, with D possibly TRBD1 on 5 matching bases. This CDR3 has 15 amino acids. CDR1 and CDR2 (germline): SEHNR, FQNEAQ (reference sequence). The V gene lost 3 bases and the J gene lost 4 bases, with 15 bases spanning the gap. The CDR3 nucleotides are TGTGCCAGCAGCTTCGGCAGGGAGCTGTCCTATGGCTACACCTTC. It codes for CASSFGRELSYGYTF.

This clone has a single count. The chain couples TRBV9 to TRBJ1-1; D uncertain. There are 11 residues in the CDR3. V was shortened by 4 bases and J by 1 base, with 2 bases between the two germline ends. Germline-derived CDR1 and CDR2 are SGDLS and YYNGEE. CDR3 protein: CASSRNTEAFF. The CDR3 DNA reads TGTGCCAGCAGCCGGAACACTGAAGCTTTCTTT.

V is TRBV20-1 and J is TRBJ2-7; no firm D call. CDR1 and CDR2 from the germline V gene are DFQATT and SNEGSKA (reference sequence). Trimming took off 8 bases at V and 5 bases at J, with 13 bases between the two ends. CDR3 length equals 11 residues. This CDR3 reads CSTSPWDEQYF. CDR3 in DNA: TGCAGTACCTCCCCCTGGGACGAGCAGTACTTC.

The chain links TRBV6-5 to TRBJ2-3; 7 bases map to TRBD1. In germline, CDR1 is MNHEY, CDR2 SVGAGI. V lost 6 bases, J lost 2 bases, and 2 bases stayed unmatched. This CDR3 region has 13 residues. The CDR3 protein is CASRTGSTDTQYF. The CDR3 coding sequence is TGTGCCAGCAGGACAGGGTCCACAGATACGCAGTATTTT.

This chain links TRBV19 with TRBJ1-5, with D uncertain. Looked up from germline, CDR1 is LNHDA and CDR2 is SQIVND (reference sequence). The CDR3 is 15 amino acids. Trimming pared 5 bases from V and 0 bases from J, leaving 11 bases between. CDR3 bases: TGTGCCAGTAGTCTGGCAGATTATAGCAATCAGCCCCAGCATTTT. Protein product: CASSLADYSNQPQHF.

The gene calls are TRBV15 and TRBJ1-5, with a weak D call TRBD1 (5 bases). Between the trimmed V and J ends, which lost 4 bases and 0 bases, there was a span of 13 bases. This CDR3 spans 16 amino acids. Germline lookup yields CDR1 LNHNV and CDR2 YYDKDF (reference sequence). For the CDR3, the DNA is TGTGCCACCAGCACGCGGGGCAGGGATAGCAATCAGCCCCAGCATTTT. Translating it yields CATSTRGRDSNQPQHF.

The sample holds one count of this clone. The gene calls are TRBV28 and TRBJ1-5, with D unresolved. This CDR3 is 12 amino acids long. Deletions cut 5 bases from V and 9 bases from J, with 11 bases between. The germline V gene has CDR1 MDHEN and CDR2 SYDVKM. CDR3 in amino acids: CASSITRAPQHF. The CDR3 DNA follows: TGTGCCAGCAGTATTACCCGTGCGCCCCAGCATTTT.

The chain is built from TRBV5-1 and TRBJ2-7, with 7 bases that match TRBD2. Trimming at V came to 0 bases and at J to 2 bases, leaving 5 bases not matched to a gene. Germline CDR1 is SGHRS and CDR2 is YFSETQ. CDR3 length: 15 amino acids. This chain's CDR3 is CASSLGSGSTYEQYF. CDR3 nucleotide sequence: TGCGCCAGCAGCTTGGGTAGCGGGTCCACCTACGAGCAGTACTTC.

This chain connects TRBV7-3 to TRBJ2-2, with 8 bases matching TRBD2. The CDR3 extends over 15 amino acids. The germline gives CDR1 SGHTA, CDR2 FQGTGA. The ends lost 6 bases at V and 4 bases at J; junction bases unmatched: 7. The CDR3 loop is CASSRGGPGTGELFF. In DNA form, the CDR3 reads TGTGCCAGCAGTCGCGGGGGGCCGGGCACCGGGGAGCTGTTTTTT.

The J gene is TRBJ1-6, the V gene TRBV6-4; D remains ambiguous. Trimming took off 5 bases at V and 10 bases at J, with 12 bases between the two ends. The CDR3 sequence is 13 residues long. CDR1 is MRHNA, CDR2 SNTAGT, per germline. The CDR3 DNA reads TGTGCCAGCAGTACAGAGAGAGGATCACCCCTCCACTTT. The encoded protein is CASSTERGSPLHF.

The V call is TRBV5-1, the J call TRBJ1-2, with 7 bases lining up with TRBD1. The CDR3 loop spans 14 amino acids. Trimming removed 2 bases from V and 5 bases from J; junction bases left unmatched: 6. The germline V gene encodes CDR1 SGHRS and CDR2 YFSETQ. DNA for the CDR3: TGCGCCAGCAGCTTCGGGACAGTTGGGTATGGCTACACCTTC. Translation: CASSFGTVGYGYTF.

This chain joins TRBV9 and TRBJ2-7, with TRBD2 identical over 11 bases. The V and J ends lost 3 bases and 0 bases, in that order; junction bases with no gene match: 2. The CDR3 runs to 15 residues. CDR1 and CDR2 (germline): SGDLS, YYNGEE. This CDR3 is CASSGGTSGSYEQYF. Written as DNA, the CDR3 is TGTGCCAGCAGCGGCGGGACTAGCGGCTCCTACGAGCAGTACTTC.

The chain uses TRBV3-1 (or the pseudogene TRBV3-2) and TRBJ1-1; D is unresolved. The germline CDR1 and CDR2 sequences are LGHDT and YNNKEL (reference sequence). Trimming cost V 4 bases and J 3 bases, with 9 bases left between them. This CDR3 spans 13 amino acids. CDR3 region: CASSLSLHTEAFF. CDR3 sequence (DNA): TGTGCCAGCAGCCTGAGTCTGCACACTGAAGCTTTCTTT.

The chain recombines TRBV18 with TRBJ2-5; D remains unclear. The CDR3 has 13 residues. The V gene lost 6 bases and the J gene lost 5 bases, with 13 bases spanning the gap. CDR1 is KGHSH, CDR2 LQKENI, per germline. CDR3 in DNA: TGTGCCAGCTCCCTGGGCTTCAAGGAGACCCAGTACTTC. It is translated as CASSLGFKETQYF.